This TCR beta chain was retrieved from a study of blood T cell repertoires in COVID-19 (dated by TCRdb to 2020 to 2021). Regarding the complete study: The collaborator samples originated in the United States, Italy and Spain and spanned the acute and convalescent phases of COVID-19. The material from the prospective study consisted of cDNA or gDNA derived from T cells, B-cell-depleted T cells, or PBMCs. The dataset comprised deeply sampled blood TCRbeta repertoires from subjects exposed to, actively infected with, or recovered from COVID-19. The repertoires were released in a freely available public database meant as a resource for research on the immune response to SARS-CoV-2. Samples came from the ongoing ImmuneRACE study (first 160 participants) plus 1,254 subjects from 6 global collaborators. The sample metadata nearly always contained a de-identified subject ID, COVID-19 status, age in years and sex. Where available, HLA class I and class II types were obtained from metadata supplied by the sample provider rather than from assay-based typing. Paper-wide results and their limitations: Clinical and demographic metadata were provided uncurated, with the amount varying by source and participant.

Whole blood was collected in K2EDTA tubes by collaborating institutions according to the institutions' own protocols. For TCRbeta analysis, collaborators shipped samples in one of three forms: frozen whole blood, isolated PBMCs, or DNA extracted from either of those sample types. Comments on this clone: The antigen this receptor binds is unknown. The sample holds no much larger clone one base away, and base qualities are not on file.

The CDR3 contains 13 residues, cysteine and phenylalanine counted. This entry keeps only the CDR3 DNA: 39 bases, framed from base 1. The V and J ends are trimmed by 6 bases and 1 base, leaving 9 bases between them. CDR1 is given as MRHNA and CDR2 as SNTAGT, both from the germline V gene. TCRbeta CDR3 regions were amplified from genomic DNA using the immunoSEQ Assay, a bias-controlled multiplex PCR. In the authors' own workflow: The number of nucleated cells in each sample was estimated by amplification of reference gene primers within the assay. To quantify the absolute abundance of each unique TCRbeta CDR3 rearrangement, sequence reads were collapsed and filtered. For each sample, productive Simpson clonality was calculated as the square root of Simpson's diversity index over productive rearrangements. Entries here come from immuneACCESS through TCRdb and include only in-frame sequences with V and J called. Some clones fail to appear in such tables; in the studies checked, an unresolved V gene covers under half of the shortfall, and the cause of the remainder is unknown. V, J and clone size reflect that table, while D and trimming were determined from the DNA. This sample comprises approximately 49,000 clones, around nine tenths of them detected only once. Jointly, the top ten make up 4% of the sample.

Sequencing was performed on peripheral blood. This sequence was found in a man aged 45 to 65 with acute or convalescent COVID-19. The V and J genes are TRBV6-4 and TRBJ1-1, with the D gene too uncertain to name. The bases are TGTGCCAGCAGGGTGGAGGAGAACACTGAAGCTTTCTTT. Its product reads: CASRVEENTEAFF.